Below are 5 T cell receptor beta chains sequenced from a single sample in a study of blood T cell repertoires in COVID-19. Profiling relied on immunoSEQ multiplex PCR, and the TCRdb table lists in-frame clones only, not all of them. The table lists 68,000 or so clones, about 86% of them singletons. Sequenced input: peripheral blood. The receptor source for this set is a man aged 45-65 years with acute or convalescent COVID-19.

This chain uses TRBV19 with TRBJ2-1, with 12 nucleotides matching TRBD1. V was clipped by 7 bases and J by 9 bases; unmatched bases: 10. The CDR3 has 15 amino acids. The V gene's germline CDR1 is LNHDA and CDR2 SQIVND (reference sequence). The DNA of the CDR3 is TGTGCCAGTACCTGGGGACAGGGGGCTGGAAGTGAGCAGTTCTTC. This gives the protein CASTWGQGAGSEQFF. Full variable domain (outside the CDR3, taken from reference TRBV19 and TRBJ2-1): DGGITQSPKYLFRKEGQNVTLSCEQNLNHDAMYWYRQDPGQGLRLIYYSQIVNDFQKGDIAEGYSVSREKKESFPLTVTSAQKNPTAFYLCASTWGQGAGSEQFFGPGTRLTVL.

V is TRBV6-5 and J is TRBJ2-3; a weak D match, TRBD2 (6 bases). CDR1 is MNHEY and CDR2 is SVGAGI in the germline V gene. The V end lost 4 bases, the J end lost 5 bases, and 13 bases lay between the germline ends. This CDR3 contains 14 residues. The CDR3 reads CASSSSRGGDTQYF. The CDR3 DNA reads as TGTGCCAGCAGTTCATCTAGGGGAGGAGATACGCAGTATTTT.

The J gene is TRBJ1-2, the V gene TRBV6-5; D remains unclear. The CDR3 has 13 amino acids. The ends were cut back, 0 bases at V and 4 bases at J, with 6 bases in the middle. CDR1 is MNHEY and CDR2 is SVGAGI in the germline V gene. CDR3 protein: CASSYSYRYGYTF. CDR3 bases: TGTGCCAGCAGTTACTCCTACCGCTATGGCTACACCTTC.

In this sample, this clone turned up once. The chain combines TRBV7-9 with TRBJ2-7, with TRBD2 matching over 14 bases. After removal of 4 bases from V and 0 bases from J, the junction contained 8 bases not matched to a gene. The CDR3 consists of 18 residues. From germline, CDR1 is SEHNR and CDR2 FQNEAQ (reference sequence). CDR3 region: CASSSRGTSGGSSYEQYF. The CDR3 DNA follows: TGTGCCAGCAGCTCCCGGGGGACTAGCGGGGGATCCTCCTACGAGCAGTACTTC.

The chain carries TRBV7-9 and TRBJ1-4, with a weak D call TRBD1 (6 bases). This CDR3 is built from 15 residues. CDR1 is SEHNR and CDR2 is FQNEAQ in the germline V gene (reference sequence). V dropped 2 bases and J dropped 8 bases, with 15 bases sitting between them. Written as DNA, the CDR3 is TGTGCCAGCAGCTTAACACAGGGTGAAGGGGAAAAACTGTTTTTT. Protein: CASSLTQGEGEKLFF.